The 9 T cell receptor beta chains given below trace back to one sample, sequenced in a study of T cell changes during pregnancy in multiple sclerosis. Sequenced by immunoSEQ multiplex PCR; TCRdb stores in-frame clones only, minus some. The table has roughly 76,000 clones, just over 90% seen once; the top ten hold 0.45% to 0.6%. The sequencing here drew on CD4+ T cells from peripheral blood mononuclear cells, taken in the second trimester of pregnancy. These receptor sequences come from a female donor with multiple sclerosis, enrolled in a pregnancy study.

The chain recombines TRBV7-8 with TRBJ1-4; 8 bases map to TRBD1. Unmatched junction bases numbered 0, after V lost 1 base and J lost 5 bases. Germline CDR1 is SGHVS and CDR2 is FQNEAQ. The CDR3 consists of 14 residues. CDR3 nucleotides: TGTGCCAGCAGCTTAGGACAGGGGAATGAAAAACTGTTTTTT. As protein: CASSLGQGNEKLFF.

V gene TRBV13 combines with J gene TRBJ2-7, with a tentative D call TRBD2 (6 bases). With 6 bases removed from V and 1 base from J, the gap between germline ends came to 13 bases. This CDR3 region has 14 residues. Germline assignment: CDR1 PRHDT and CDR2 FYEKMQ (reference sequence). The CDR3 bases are TGTGCCAGCAGTTTTGGCGGGGTGTCCTACGAGCAGTACTTC. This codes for CASSFGGVSYEQYF.

CDR3: CASSYREGLGNQPQHF. The CDR3 bases are TGTGCCAGTAGCTATCGTGAGGGTTTGGGCAATCAGCCCCAGCATTTT. The rearrangement links TRBV19 to TRBJ1-5; D gene unclear. Between the trimmed V and J ends, which lost 6 bases and 2 bases, there was a span of 17 bases. The CDR3 extends over 16 amino acids. Per germline, CDR1 LNHDA and CDR2 SQIVND (reference sequence). The full variable domain, rest sourced from reference TRBV19 and TRBJ1-5, is DGGITQSPKYLFRKEGQNVTLSCEQNLNHDAMYWYRQDPGQGLRLIYYSQIVNDFQKGDIAEGYSVSREKKESFPLTVTSAQKNPTAFYLCASSYREGLGNQPQHFGDGTRLSIL.

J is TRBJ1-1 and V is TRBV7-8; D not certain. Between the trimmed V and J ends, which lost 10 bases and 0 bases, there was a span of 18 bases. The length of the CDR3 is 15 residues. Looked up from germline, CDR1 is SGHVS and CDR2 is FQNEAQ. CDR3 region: CATQPERAMNTEAFF. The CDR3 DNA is TGTGCCACTCAACCCGAGAGGGCCATGAACACTGAAGCTTTCTTT.

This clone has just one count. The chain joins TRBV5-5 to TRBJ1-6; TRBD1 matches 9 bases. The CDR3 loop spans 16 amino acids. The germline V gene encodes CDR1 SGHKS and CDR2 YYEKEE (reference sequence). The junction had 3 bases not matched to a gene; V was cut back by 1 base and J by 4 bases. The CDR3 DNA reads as TGTGCCAGCAGCTTGAGTGACAGGGGGTATAATTCACCCCTCCACTTT. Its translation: CASSLSDRGYNSPLHF. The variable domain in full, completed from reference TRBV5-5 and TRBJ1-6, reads DAGVTQSPTHLIKTRGQQVTLRCSPISGHKSVSWYQQVLGQGPQFIFQYYEKEERGRGNFPDRFSARQFPNYSSELNVNALLLGDSALYLCASSLSDRGYNSPLHFGNGTRLTVT.

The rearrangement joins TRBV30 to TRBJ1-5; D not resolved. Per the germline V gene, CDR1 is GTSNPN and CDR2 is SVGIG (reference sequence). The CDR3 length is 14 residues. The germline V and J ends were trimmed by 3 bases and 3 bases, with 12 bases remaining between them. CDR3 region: CAWRGLGPNQPQHF. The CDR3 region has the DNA TGTGCCTGGAGAGGACTTGGCCCCAATCAGCCCCAGCATTTT.

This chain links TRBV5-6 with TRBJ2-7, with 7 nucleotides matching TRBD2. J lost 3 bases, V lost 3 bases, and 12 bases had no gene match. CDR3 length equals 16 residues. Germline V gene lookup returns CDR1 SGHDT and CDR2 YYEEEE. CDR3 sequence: CASSWHLREFNYEQYF. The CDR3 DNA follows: TGTGCCAGCAGCTGGCACTTGCGGGAGTTTAACTACGAGCAGTACTTC. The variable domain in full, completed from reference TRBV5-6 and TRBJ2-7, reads DAGVTQSPTHLIKTRGQQVTLRCSPKSGHDTVSWYQQALGQGPQFIFQYYEEEERQRGNFPDRFSGHQFPNYSSELNVNALLLGDSALYLCASSWHLREFNYEQYFGPGTRLTVT.

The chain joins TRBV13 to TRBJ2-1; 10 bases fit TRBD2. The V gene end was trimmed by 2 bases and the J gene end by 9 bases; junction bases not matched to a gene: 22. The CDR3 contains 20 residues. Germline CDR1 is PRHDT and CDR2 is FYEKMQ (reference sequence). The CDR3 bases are TGTGCCAGCAGCTTATATCGCCGCCAAGCCGGGACTAGCGTTCAAGGTGAGCAGTTCTTC. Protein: CASSLYRRQAGTSVQGEQFF.

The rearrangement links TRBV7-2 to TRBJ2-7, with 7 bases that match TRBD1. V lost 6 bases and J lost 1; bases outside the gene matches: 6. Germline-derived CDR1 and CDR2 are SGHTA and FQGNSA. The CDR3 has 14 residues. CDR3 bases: TGTGCCAGCAGTCTGACAGGGAATTCCTACGAGCAGTACTTC. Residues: CASSLTGNSYEQYF.